This is a list of T cell receptor beta chains from one sample in a study of cytomegalovirus exposure and HLA in healthy donors. Data came from immunoSEQ multiplex PCR; TCRdb stores just in-frame clones and leaves some out. The sample records about 140,000 clones, about 80% being singletons. Specimen: PBMCs. These receptors all come from a man aged 35 to 55 in good health and CMV-seropositive. Both conserved end residues are part of each CDR3. A D gene is named only where the DNA matches it firmly. The size entry is marked missing in some rows and otherwise reads once, few, many or a size class.

d_gene	v_gene	abundance	j_gene	CDR3aa	CDR3nt
NA	TRBV5-1	NA	TRBJ1-3	CASSLDRGNTIYF	TGCGCCAGCAGCTTGGACAGAGGAAACACCATATATTTT
TRBD1	TRBV11-3	NA	TRBJ2-1	CASSIVQGAFYNEQFF	TGTGCCAGCAGCATAGTCCAGGGGGCTTTCTACAATGAGCAGTTCTTC
TRBD2	TRBV30	once	TRBJ2-7	CAWSSRTSGRARTYEQYF	TGTGCCTGGAGTTCGAGGACTAGCGGGAGGGCTCGAACCTACGAGCAGTACTTC
TRBD1	TRBV2	NA	TRBJ1-5	CASTTGTGGGQPQHF	TGTGCCAGCACAACCGGGACAGGGGGCGGGCAGCCCCAGCATTTT
NA	TRBV6-5	NA	TRBJ2-7	CASSYGREQYF	TGTGCCAGCAGTTACGGGAGGGAGCAGTACTTC
TRBD2	TRBV11-2	NA	TRBJ2-1	CASSLTSGSSYNEQFF	TGTGCCAGCAGCTTAACTAGCGGGAGCTCCTACAATGAGCAGTTCTTC
TRBD1	TRBV5-4	NA	TRBJ2-7	CASSLGQGKAEQYF	TGTGCCAGCAGCCTAGGACAGGGCAAGGCCGAGCAGTACTTC
TRBD1	TRBV18	NA	TRBJ1-2	CASSPPDRGESYTF	TGTGCCAGCTCACCACCGGACAGGGGGGAAAGCTACACCTTC
TRBD1	TRBV5-1	NA	TRBJ2-7	CASSPTGLDEQYF	TGCGCCAGCAGCCCGACAGGGCTGGACGAGCAGTACTTC
TRBD1	TRBV10-3	NA	TRBJ2-7	CAISDGTGREQYF	TGTGCCATCAGTGATGGGACAGGGCGCGAGCAGTACTTC
NA	TRBV5-1	once	TRBJ2-5	CASSPGGETQYF	TGCGCCAGCAGCCCCGGCGGTGAGACCCAGTACTTC
NA	TRBV5-1	once	TRBJ1-4	CASTDQPGTNEKLFF	TGCGCCAGCACAGACCAACCGGGGACTAATGAAAAACTGTTTTTT
TRBD1	TRBV29-1	NA	TRBJ1-2	CSVGRDRDVYGYTF	TGCAGCGTCGGCCGGGACAGGGACGTCTATGGCTACACCTTC
NA	TRBV6-1	few	TRBJ1-2	CASSERARDNYGYTF	TGTGCCAGCAGTGAAAGGGCCCGGGATAACTATGGCTACACCTTC
TRBD2	TRBV25-1	NA	TRBJ2-3	CALFSTSGSTDTQYF	TGTGCCTTATTTTCGACTAGCGGTAGCACAGATACGCAGTATTTT
TRBD1	TRBV15	NA	TRBJ1-5	CATSRATGGSQPQHF	TGTGCCACCAGCAGAGCGACAGGGGGCAGCCAGCCCCAGCATTTT
TRBD2	TRBV4-3	NA	TRBJ2-4	CASSQEFPGLAGGGNIQYF	TGCGCCAGCAGCCAAGAATTCCCGGGACTAGCGGGGGGAGGGAACATTCAGTACTTC
NA	TRBV10-2	NA	TRBJ1-5	CASRSQGNQPQHF	TGCGCCAGCAGGTCACAGGGAAATCAGCCCCAGCATTTT
NA	TRBV2	few	TRBJ2-5	CASSVGAAETQYF	TGTGCCAGCAGTGTGGGGGCCGCGGAGACCCAGTACTTC
NA	TRBV11-2	NA	TRBJ2-1	CASSPIRGRAYNEQFF	TGTGCCAGCAGCCCAATTCGGGGTCGAGCTTACAATGAGCAGTTCTTC
TRBD2	TRBV14	NA	TRBJ2-7	CASSLTSGRLYEQYF	TGTGCCAGCAGCCTTACTAGCGGGAGACTATACGAGCAGTACTTC
NA	TRBV29-1	once	TRBJ1-2	CSVGDSYGYTF	TGCAGCGTTGGAGACAGCTATGGCTACACCTTC
NA	TRBV7-2	NA	TRBJ1-2	CASSLSSYGYTF	TGTGCCAGCAGCTTATCTTCCTATGGCTACACCTTC
TRBD2	TRBV6-1	NA	TRBJ2-1	CASSGYSGRGSEQFF	TGTGCCAGCAGTGGTTATAGCGGGAGGGGAAGTGAGCAGTTCTTC
NA	TRBV6-5	NA	TRBJ2-7	CASSPEFEVTYEQYF	TGTGCCAGCAGTCCGGAGTTTGAAGTAACGTACGAGCAGTACTTC
TRBD2	TRBV4-3	NA	TRBJ2-7	CASSQDSGGGEQYF	TGCGCCAGCAGCCAAGATTCGGGAGGGGGCGAGCAGTACTTC
NA	TRBV5-1	NA	TRBJ2-2	CASSLIAANTGELFF	TGCGCCAGCAGCTTGATAGCGGCTAACACCGGGGAGCTGTTTTTT
NA	TRBV7-4	few	TRBJ1-4	CASSFPGVF	TGTGCCAGCAGCTTTCCAGGGGTTTTT
NA	TRBV9	NA	TRBJ1-2	CASSPSIGQLYGYTF	TGTGCCAGCAGCCCCTCAATCGGACAGCTCTATGGCTACACCTTC
NA	TRBV6-5	NA	TRBJ1-5	CASRRGQFNQPQHF	TGTGCCAGCAGGCGCGGACAGTTCAATCAGCCCCAGCATTTT
TRBD1	TRBV6-6	NA	TRBJ1-5	CASNKGGQGFQPQHF	TGTGCCAGCAATAAAGGTGGACAGGGGTTCCAGCCCCAGCATTTT
NA	TRBV15	NA	TRBJ2-3	CATSREGALDTQYF	TGTGCCACCAGCAGAGAGGGGGCGCTGGATACGCAGTATTTT
NA	TRBV7-2	NA	TRBJ2-6	CASSFPPLTPGANVLTF	TGTGCCAGCAGCTTCCCCCCGCTGACTCCAGGGGCCAACGTCCTGACTTTC
TRBD1	TRBV29-1	NA	TRBJ1-2	CSVGQGGYTF	TGCAGCGTCGGACAGGGGGGCTACACCTTC
TRBD1	TRBV9	NA	TRBJ1-4	CASSPRQGANEKLFF	TGTGCCAGCAGCCCTCGACAGGGGGCAAACGAAAAACTGTTTTTT
NA	TRBV5-1	NA	TRBJ1-3	CASRREGGNTIYF	TGCGCCTCGAGGCGGGAGGGTGGAAACACCATATATTTT
TRBD1	TRBV7-9	NA	TRBJ1-4	CASSLPRTGTNEKLFF	TGTGCCAGCAGCTTACCCCGGACAGGGACTAATGAAAAACTGTTTTTT
NA	TRBV7-7	NA	TRBJ2-2	CASSLGTNTGELFF	TGTGCCAGCAGCTTGGGGACAAACACCGGGGAGCTGTTTTTT
TRBD2	TRBV11-3	NA	TRBJ2-7	CASSYYAGGEQYF	TGTGCCAGCAGCTACTATGCGGGGGGCGAGCAGTACTTC
NA	TRBV27	few	TRBJ1-5	CASSQVQGGQPQHF	TGTGCCAGCAGTCAGGTTCAGGGAGGACAGCCCCAGCATTTT
NA	TRBV7-9	NA	TRBJ2-1	CASSLKRVNEQFF	TGTGCCAGCAGCTTAAAGCGGGTGAATGAGCAGTTCTTC
NA	TRBV19	NA	TRBJ2-7	CASGTFQGSEQYF	TGTGCCAGCGGTACTTTCCAGGGGAGCGAGCAGTACTTC